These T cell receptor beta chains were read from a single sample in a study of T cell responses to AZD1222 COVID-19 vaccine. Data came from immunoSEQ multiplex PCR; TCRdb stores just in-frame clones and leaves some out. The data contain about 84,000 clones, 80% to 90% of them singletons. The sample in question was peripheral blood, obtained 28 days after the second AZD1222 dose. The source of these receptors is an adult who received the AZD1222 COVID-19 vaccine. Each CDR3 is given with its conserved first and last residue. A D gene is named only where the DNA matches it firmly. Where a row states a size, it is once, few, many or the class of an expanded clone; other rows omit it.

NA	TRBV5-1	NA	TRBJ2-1	TGCGCCAGCAGCTTAATTAGGGGGGGAATCTCCTACAATGAGCAGTTCTTC	CASSLIRGGISYNEQFF
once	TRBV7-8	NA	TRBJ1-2	TGTGCCAGCAGCCCACGGGCGGCTTATGGCTACACCTTC	CASSPRAAYGYTF
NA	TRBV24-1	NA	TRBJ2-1	TGTGCCACCGGATCCCCAGGGCTGAGGTTTCATGAGCAGTTCTTC	CATGSPGLRFHEQFF
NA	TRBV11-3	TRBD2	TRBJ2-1	TGTGCCAGCAGCTTAGATTCTCAGCGGGGGGTCTACAATGAACAGTTCTTC	CASSLDSQRGVYNEQFF
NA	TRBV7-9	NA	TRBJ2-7	TGTGCCAGCATAGACGGACAGTACGAGCAGTACTTC	CASIDGQYEQYF
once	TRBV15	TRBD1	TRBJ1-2	TGTGCCACCAGCAGAGATAGGCACCGACAGGGGATCAGCTACACCTTC	CATSRDRHRQGISYTF
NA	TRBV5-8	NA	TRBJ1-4	TGTGCCAGCAGCCGGCGGACAGCAACTAATGAAAAACTGTTTTTT	CASSRRTATNEKLFF
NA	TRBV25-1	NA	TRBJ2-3	TGTGCCAGCAGTGAAGGGGGACAACCCGGGAGCACACCTACGCAGTATTTT	CASSEGGQPGSTPTQYF
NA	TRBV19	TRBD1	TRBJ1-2	TGTGCCAGTAGTATAACAGGGGGATATGGCTACACCTTC	CASSITGGYGYTF
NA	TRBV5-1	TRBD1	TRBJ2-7	TGCGCCAGCACACGGACAGGGGGCGATCTGGAAGCGGGTGAGCAGTACTTC	CASTRTGGDLEAGEQYF
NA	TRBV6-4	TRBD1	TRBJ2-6	TGTGCCAGCAGCGCCGGGACAGGGGGCTCCGGGGCCAACGTCCTGACTTTC	CASSAGTGGSGANVLTF
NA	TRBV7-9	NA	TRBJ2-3	TGTGCCAGCGTCGGAGGGGTAGACACAGATACGCAGTATTTT	CASVGGVDTDTQYF
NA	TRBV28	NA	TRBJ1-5	TGTGCCAGCAGCAATCAGAGGCAGCCCCAGCATTTT	CASSNQRQPQHF
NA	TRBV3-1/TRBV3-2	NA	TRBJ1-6	TGTGCCAGCAGTCTAAGGAATGATAATTCACCCCTCCACTTT	CASSLRNDNSPLHF
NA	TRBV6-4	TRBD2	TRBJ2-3	TGTGCCAGCAGTGAGGGGGGGAGCACAGATACGCAGTATTTT	CASSEGGSTDTQYF
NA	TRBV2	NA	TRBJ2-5	TGTGCCAGCAGTACGGTACCAAGTGGCTTTGAGGGAGAAGAGACCCAGTACTTC	CASSTVPSGFEGEETQYF
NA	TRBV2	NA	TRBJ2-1	TGTGCCAGCAGGGGCGTAATAAAACTTAACAATGAGCAGTTCTTC	CASRGVIKLNNEQFF
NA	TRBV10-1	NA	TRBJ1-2	TGCGCCAGCAGTGATGGAAAAATGCGTGTGGGGGGCCGCGAACCGGGGTACTATGGCTACACCTTC	CASSDGKMRVGGREPGYYGYTF
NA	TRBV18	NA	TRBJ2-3	TGTGCCAGCTCACCAAGGACACAAAATACAGATACGCAGTATTTT	CASSPRTQNTDTQYF
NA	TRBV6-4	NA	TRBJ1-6	TGTGCCAGCAGTGACTCGCCCACAGGGAACCTCAATTCACCCCTCCACTTT	CASSDSPTGNLNSPLHF
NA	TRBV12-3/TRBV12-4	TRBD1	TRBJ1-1	TGTGCCAGCGGGTGGACAGGAGAAGCTTTCTTT	CASGWTGEAFF
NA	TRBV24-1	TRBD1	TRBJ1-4	TGTGCCACCAGTGAATCAGGGGGGAATGAAAAACTGTTTTTT	CATSESGGNEKLFF
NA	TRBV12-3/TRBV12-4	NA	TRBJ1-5	TGTGCCAGCAGTTTTTCGGATGCGTCCCAGCATTTT	CASSFSDASQHF
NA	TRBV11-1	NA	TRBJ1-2	TGTGCCAGCAGCTCGAAACGACACGAAAGTGGCTACACCTTC	CASSSKRHESGYTF
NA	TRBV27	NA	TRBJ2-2	TGTGCCAGCAGTCGAATAGGCCTCGGTATTTTGGAAGACGGGGAGCTGTTTTTT	CASSRIGLGILEDGELFF
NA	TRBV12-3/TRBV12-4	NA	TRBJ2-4	TGTGCCAGCAGTTTAAAGTCAAGGGACATTCAGTACTTC	CASSLKSRDIQYF
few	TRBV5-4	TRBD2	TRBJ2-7	TGTGCCAGCAGCTTGGGGACTAGCGGGGGTTATGAGCAGTACTTC	CASSLGTSGGYEQYF
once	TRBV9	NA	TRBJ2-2	TGTGCCAGCAGCGTAGAAATGGGTTCACGGGAGGAGCTGTTTTTT	CASSVEMGSREELFF
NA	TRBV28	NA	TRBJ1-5	TGTGCCAGCAGTAGTACAGGGATTAAGCCCCAGCATTTT	CASSSTGIKPQHF
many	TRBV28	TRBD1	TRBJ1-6	TGTGCCAGCAGTTTATCGACAGGGGCCGGTTCACCCCTCCACTTT	CASSLSTGAGSPLHF
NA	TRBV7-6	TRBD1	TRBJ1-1	TGTGCCAGCAGCCGTCACCGGGACAGGACATCTACTGAAGCTTTCTTT	CASSRHRDRTSTEAFF
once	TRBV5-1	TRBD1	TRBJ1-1	TGCGCCAGCAGTCTCGACAGGGCGATGAACACTGAAGCTTTCTTT	CASSLDRAMNTEAFF
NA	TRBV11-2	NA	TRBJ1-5	TGTGCCAGCAGCTTAGACGGGGGCTATCAGCCCCAGCATTTT	CASSLDGGYQPQHF
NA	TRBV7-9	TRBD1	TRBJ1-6	TGTGCCAGCAGCCTAATAGGGACAGGCTATAATTCACCCCTCCACTTT	CASSLIGTGYNSPLHF
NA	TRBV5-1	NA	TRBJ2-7	TGCGCCAGCAGCTCCCAGGGGGGCGAGCAGTACTTC	CASSSQGGEQYF
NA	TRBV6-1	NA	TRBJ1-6	TGTGCCAGCAGTGACAGAATAAATAATTCACCCCTCCACTTT	CASSDRINNSPLHF
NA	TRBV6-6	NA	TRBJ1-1	TGTGCCAGCAGTTACGAGACGAGTAACACTGAAGCTTTCTTT	CASSYETSNTEAFF
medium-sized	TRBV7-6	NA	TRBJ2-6	TGTGCCAGCAGCTTTGGCGTCTATGCTACCTCCTCTGGGGCCAACGTCCTGACTTTC	CASSFGVYATSSGANVLTF
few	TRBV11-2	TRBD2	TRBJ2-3	TGTGCCAGCAGCTTTCTCGGGGGGGTCACAGATACGCAGTATTTT	CASSFLGGVTDTQYF
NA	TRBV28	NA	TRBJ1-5	TGTGCCAGCAGTTTGTGGACACCGGAACGACAGCCCCAGCATTTT	CASSLWTPERQPQHF
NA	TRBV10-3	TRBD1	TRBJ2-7	TGTGCCATCAGGAAGACAGGGAACAACTACGAGCAGTACTTC	CAIRKTGNNYEQYF
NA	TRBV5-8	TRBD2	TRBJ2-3	TGTGCCAGCAGCCCGGGACTAGCTGGCACAGATACGCAGTATTTT	CASSPGLAGTDTQYF
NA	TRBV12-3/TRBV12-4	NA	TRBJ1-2	TGTGCCAGCAGTTTTCTCATGGGAGGCTACACCTTC	CASSFLMGGYTF
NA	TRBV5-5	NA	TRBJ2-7	TGTGCCAGCAGCCTAAACCTGGGGGGCTACGAGCAGTACTTC	CASSLNLGGYEQYF
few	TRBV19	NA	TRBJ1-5	TGTGCCAGTACCACTTTGGTAGAGGTTCTCCAGCCCCAGCATTTT	CASTTLVEVLQPQHF
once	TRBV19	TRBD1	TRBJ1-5	TGTGCCAGTAGTACTTCAGGGGGAACTGGTTCATTCAGTCAGCCCCAGCATTTT	CASSTSGGTGSFSQPQHF
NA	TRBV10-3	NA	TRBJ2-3	TGTGCCATCAGTGAAGGGTGGGCCACAGATACGCAGTATTTT	CAISEGWATDTQYF
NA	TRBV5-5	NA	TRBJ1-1	TGTGCCAGCAGCCTGGGATACAGGGCCTCGATTAACACTGAAGCTTTCTTT	CASSLGYRASINTEAFF
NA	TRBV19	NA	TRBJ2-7	TGTGCCAGTCGACCCGGGACCACCAACGTTGAGCAGTACTTC	CASRPGTTNVEQYF
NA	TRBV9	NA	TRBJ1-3	TGTGCCAGCAGCGGAGGGGTGTCTGGAAACACCATATATTTT	CASSGGVSGNTIYF
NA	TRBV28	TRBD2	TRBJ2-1	TGTGCCAGCACGGTAGCGGGGAGCTCCTACAATGAGCAGTTCTTC	CASTVAGSSYNEQFF